A selection of T cell receptor beta chains follows, all from one sample in a study of T cell changes during pregnancy in multiple sclerosis. Here immunoSEQ multiplex PCR was the method, and the copy in TCRdb shows in-frame clones only, minus some. Found here are roughly 54,000 clones, 92% of them singletons; the top ten hold approximately 0.6%. The sample was CD4+ T cells from peripheral blood mononuclear cells, taken after pregnancy. Receptor source: a female donor with multiple sclerosis, enrolled in a pregnancy study. Both conserved end residues are part of each CDR3. D genes are given only for firm matches. Rows give clone size only sometimes, using once, few, many, or a class for an expanded clone.

d_gene,abundance,v_gene,j_gene,CDR3aa,CDR3nt
TRBD1,once,TRBV5-4,TRBJ1-2,CASSTLDRVRGYTF,TGTGCCAGCAGCACCCTGGACAGGGTGAGGGGCTACACCTTC
TRBD1,-,TRBV18,TRBJ2-7,CASSRGQGATEQYF,TGTGCCAGCTCACGGGGACAGGGGGCAACCGAGCAGTACTTC
-,-,TRBV19,TRBJ1-5,CASTLLGQPQHF,TGTGCCAGTACTCTTCTCGGGCAGCCCCAGCATTTT
-,-,TRBV30,TRBJ2-3,CASGGFHSTDTQYF,TGTGCCTCCGGGGGATTTCATAGCACAGATACGCAGTATTTT
-,-,TRBV18,TRBJ2-5,CASSPYEEGRETQYF,TGTGCCAGCTCACCATATGAGGAGGGGCGAGAGACCCAGTACTTC
-,-,TRBV6-5,TRBJ1-1,CASSGTLDTEAFF,TGTGCCAGTTCGGGAACCCTGGACACTGAAGCTTTCTTT
-,-,TRBV9,TRBJ1-6,CASSLQGGNSPLHF,TGTGCCAGCAGCTTACAGGGCGGGAATTCACCCCTCCACTTT
-,-,TRBV6-5,TRBJ1-2,CASSRQDIYGYTF,TGTGCCAGCAGTCGACAGGATATCTATGGCTACACCTTC
-,once,TRBV19,TRBJ1-2,CASSIQSQGSGYTF,TGTGCCAGTAGTATACAGAGTCAGGGAAGTGGCTACACCTTC
-,once,TRBV7-2,TRBJ2-1,CASSLVQGPPYNEQFF,TGTGCCAGCAGCTTGGTTCAGGGGCCCCCTTACAATGAGCAGTTCTTC
TRBD2,-,TRBV7-3,TRBJ2-7,CASSLNVLAGVHEQYF,TGTGCCAGCAGCTTAAATGTCCTAGCGGGGGTCCACGAGCAGTACTTC
-,once,TRBV7-8,TRBJ1-2,CASRLTGSAGYTF,TGTGCCAGCAGGCTCACAGGGTCGGCTGGCTACACCTTC
-,-,TRBV19,TRBJ1-1,CASSIYPYTEAFF,TGTGCCAGTAGTATCTACCCGTACACTGAAGCTTTCTTT
-,-,TRBV19,TRBJ1-2,CASSASWTKGGGYTF,TGTGCCAGTAGTGCCTCCTGGACCAAGGGAGGTGGCTACACCTTC
-,-,TRBV25-1,TRBJ1-1,CASSDGGAQGTEAFF,TGTGCCAGCAGTGATGGGGGGGCCCAGGGCACTGAAGCTTTCTTT
TRBD2,-,TRBV29-1,TRBJ2-7,CSVVGLAGYEQYF,TGCAGCGTTGTGGGACTAGCGGGATACGAGCAGTACTTC
-,few,TRBV18,TRBJ1-2,CASSPSRDYGYTF,TGTGCCAGCTCACCATCACGGGACTATGGCTACACCTTC
-,-,TRBV5-1,TRBJ1-3,CASSLNSPIGGHRNTIYF,TGCGCCAGCAGCTTGAACAGTCCTATAGGGGGTCACAGAAACACCATATATTTT
TRBD1,-,TRBV7-3,TRBJ2-4,CASSKGQGHDKNIQYF,TGTGCCAGCAGCAAAGGACAGGGGCACGACAAAAACATTCAGTACTTC
TRBD1,-,TRBV6-5,TRBJ1-1,CASSSPGTAYEAFF,TGTGCCAGCAGTTCCCCGGGGACAGCATATGAAGCTTTCTTT
TRBD1,once,TRBV4-3,TRBJ2-2,CASSQNMQGATGELFF,TGCGCCAGCAGCCAAAACATGCAGGGGGCAACCGGGGAGCTGTTTTTT
TRBD1,-,TRBV9,TRBJ2-7,CASSPRDRGSYEQYF,TGTGCCAGCAGCCCCCGGGACAGAGGGTCCTACGAGCAGTACTTC
TRBD2,-,TRBV27,TRBJ2-5,CASSLTGRGETQYF,TGTGCCAGCAGTCTAACCGGGAGGGGGGAGACCCAGTACTTC
TRBD2,-,TRBV10-3,TRBJ2-7,CAIRAGGHEQYF,TGTGCCATCAGGGCGGGGGGGCACGAGCAGTACTTC
-,-,TRBV13,TRBJ2-2,CASSLGLMVASLNTGELFF,TGTGCCAGCAGCTTAGGCCTAATGGTGGCTAGCTTGAACACCGGGGAGCTGTTTTTT
TRBD1,-,TRBV6-4,TRBJ2-5,CASRTGQGRGETQYF,TGTGCCAGCAGAACCGGACAGGGGAGAGGGGAGACCCAGTACTTC
-,-,TRBV18,TRBJ1-1,CATASGAITEAFF,TGTGCCACCGCCTCAGGGGCGATCACTGAAGCTTTCTTT
-,-,TRBV6-6,TRBJ2-1,CASSPGHLSYNEQFF,TGTGCCAGCAGCCCGGGACATCTCTCCTACAATGAGCAGTTCTTC
TRBD2,-,TRBV27,TRBJ2-3,CASSGLAGGSPQYF,TGTGCCAGCAGTGGACTAGCGGGGGGGTCCCCGCAGTATTTT
-,-,TRBV7-8,TRBJ2-7,CASSPRHEGRGNEQYF,TGTGCCAGCAGTCCCCGCCACGAGGGAAGGGGGAACGAGCAGTACTTC
-,few,TRBV18,TRBJ2-7,CASSPGQHEQYF,TGTGCCAGCTCACCGGGGCAGCACGAGCAGTACTTC
TRBD1,-,TRBV18,TRBJ1-2,CASSPDRGYGYTF,TGTGCCAGCTCACCAGACAGGGGCTATGGCTACACCTTC
TRBD1,-,TRBV5-4,TRBJ1-4,CASRGQGTNEKLFF,TGTGCCAGTCGGGGACAGGGAACTAATGAAAAACTGTTTTTT
-,few,TRBV30,TRBJ1-1,CAWSVGLTGEAFF,TGTGCCTGGAGTGTGGGCCTTACCGGTGAAGCTTTCTTT
TRBD1,-,TRBV5-5,TRBJ1-6,CASSLGGTGRPLHF,TGTGCCAGCAGCTTGGGTGGGACAGGGAGACCCCTCCACTTT
TRBD1,-,TRBV6-6,TRBJ1-1,CASRLSGGSTEAFF,TGTGCCAGCAGGCTTTCAGGGGGTAGCACTGAAGCTTTCTTT
TRBD1,-,TRBV15,TRBJ1-4,CATSRGGQGGEKLFF,TGTGCCACCAGCAGAGGGGGACAGGGGGGTGAAAAACTGTTTTTT
-,-,TRBV12-5,TRBJ2-3,CASGLVRLGGSTDTQYF,TGTGCTAGTGGTTTGGTACGTCTCGGCGGTAGCACAGATACGCAGTATTTT
TRBD1,once,TRBV19,TRBJ2-3,CASNAGTGSTDTQYF,TGTGCCAGTAATGCCGGGACAGGGAGCACAGATACGCAGTATTTT
-,-,TRBV6-6,TRBJ1-1,CASSYSSEAFF,TGTGCCAGCAGTTACAGCTCTGAAGCTTTCTTT
TRBD1,-,TRBV5-1,TRBJ1-6,CASSLAGGSPLHF,TGCGCCAGCAGCTTGGCAGGGGGGTCACCCCTCCACTTT
TRBD2,-,TRBV19,TRBJ2-5,CASTRTSGGVETQYF,TGTGCCAGTACCCGGACTAGCGGGGGAGTCGAGACCCAGTACTTC
TRBD1,-,TRBV6-6,TRBJ1-1,CASSNRGITEAFF,TGTGCCAGCAGCAACAGGGGGATCACTGAAGCTTTCTTT
-,once,TRBV7-3,TRBJ1-1,CASSQRGITNTEAFF,TGTGCCAGCAGTCAAAGGGGAATTACGAACACTGAAGCTTTCTTT
-,-,TRBV5-4,TRBJ2-2,CASSLAPRAGTGELFF,TGTGCCAGCAGCTTGGCCCCAAGGGCAGGGACCGGGGAGCTGTTTTTT
-,-,TRBV18,TRBJ2-7,CASSQLPGEQYF,TGTGCCAGCTCACAGCTCCCGGGGGAGCAGTACTTC
TRBD1,-,TRBV11-1,TRBJ1-1,CASRMGTAKNTEAFF,TGTGCCAGCAGGATGGGGACAGCTAAGAACACTGAAGCTTTCTTT
TRBD2,-,TRBV6-5,TRBJ2-1,CASRSGGAVYNEQFF,TGTGCCAGCAGAAGCGGGGGGGCCGTCTACAATGAGCAGTTCTTC
-,few,TRBV27,TRBJ1-3,CASSNRANSGNTIYF,TGTGCCAGCAGCAACAGGGCCAACTCTGGAAACACCATATATTTT
TRBD1,-,TRBV7-2,TRBJ1-3,CASSVRQGIRGNTIYF,TGTGCCAGCAGCGTCCGACAGGGGATCCGGGGAAACACCATATATTTT
-,-,TRBV9,TRBJ1-5,CASSVEPDSNQPQHF,TGTGCCAGCAGCGTAGAACCAGATAGCAATCAGCCCCAGCATTTT
-,-,TRBV9,TRBJ2-2,CASSVAGQHYGELFF,TGTGCCAGCAGCGTAGCGGGACAACATTACGGGGAGCTGTTTTTT